The 25 T cell receptor beta chains below were found in one sample sequenced in a study of cytomegalovirus exposure and HLA in healthy donors. Primers included in the PCR were 60 Vbeta and 13 Jbeta primers. Clones were sequenced by immunoSEQ multiplex PCR, and TCRdb holds only the in-frame ones, with some missing. The profile shows 140,000 to 150,000 clones, roughly 62% of them singletons. Sequenced sample: PBMCs. These receptors originate from a male donor in good health and CMV-seronegative.

The chain combines TRBV11-2 with TRBJ1-6; D unclear. Germline lookup yields CDR1 SGHAT and CDR2 FQNNGV. This CDR3 contains 13 residues. V lost 3 bases and J lost 7, with 7 bases in between. CDR3 nucleotides: TGTGCCAGCAGCTTCGACACCAATTCACCCCTCCACTTT. The encoded protein is CASSFDTNSPLHF.

V usage is TRBV25-1 and J usage is TRBJ1-5; the D is unclear. The V end was cut by 3 bases, the J end by 4 bases, with 10 bases between. CDR1 is MGHDK, CDR2 SYGVNS, per germline. The CDR3 loop spans 14 amino acids. The CDR3 sequence: CASSDHYTNQPQHF. The CDR3 DNA follows: TGTGCCAGCAGTGACCATTACACGAATCAGCCCCAGCATTTT.

The rearrangement links TRBV4-3 to TRBJ1-2, with 7 positions matching TRBD1. Germline V gene sequence: CDR1 LGHNA, CDR2 YSLEER. V lost 5 bases and J lost 6; bases outside the gene matches: 6. The CDR3 runs 13 residues. The CDR3 protein is CASSIQGLHGYTF. CDR3 coding DNA: TGCGCCAGCAGCATACAGGGGTTACATGGCTACACCTTC.

A word on this clone: The sample carries other DNA sequences with the same CDR3. The V gene is TRBV30, the J gene TRBJ2-7, with 9 nucleotides matching TRBD1. With V trimmed by 3 bases and J by 1 base, 7 bases remained unmatched. Per the germline V gene, CDR1 is GTSNPN and CDR2 is SVGIG (reference sequence). The CDR3 runs 15 residues. CDR3 coding DNA: TGTGCCTGGAGCGGTGACAGGGGGGGGTCCTACGAGCAGTACTTC. Its protein product is CAWSGDRGGSYEQYF.

This clone was counted between two and nine times. CDR3 region: CASSQDTNKGQGRCTDTQYF. Here the CDR3 DNA reads TGCGCCAGCAGCCAAGATACCAATAAAGGACAGGGACGTTGCACAGATACGCAGTATTTT. The chain uses TRBV4-3 and TRBJ2-3; the match to TRBD1 covers 8 bases. CDR1 and CDR2 from the germline V gene are LGHNA and YSLEER. This CDR3 contains 20 residues. Trimming took 0 bases from V and 1 from J; bases not matched to a gene: 15.

The V call is TRBV27, the J call TRBJ1-5; 7 bases match TRBD1. J lost 4 bases, V lost 3 bases, and 3 bases had no gene match. Germline CDR1 and CDR2: MNHEY and SMNVEV (reference sequence). This CDR3 has 14 residues. The CDR3 reads CASSFGTENQPQHF. The CDR3 DNA reads as TGTGCCAGCAGTTTCGGGACAGAAAATCAGCCCCAGCATTTT.

There are a few counts of this clone. The genes are TRBV9 and TRBJ1-1; D perhaps matches TRBD1 (6 bases). CDR1 and CDR2 from the germline V gene are SGDLS and YYNGEE. V was clipped by 4 bases and J by 1 base, with 8 bases between them. This CDR3 has 13 amino acids. The CDR3 nucleotides read TGTGCCAGCAGCCAAGGGGGGAACACTGAAGCTTTCTTT. It translates to CASSQGGNTEAFF.

This clone has only a few counts. The chain carries TRBV7-9 and TRBJ2-3, with 9 bases lining up with TRBD2. The junction had 3 bases not matched to a gene; V was cut back by 4 bases and J by 4 bases. The CDR3 runs 14 residues. The V gene's germline CDR1 is SEHNR and CDR2 FQNEAQ (reference sequence). The CDR3 DNA follows: TGTGCCAGCAGCTCGGGACTAGCCGCAGATACGCAGTATTTT. Protein sequence: CASSSGLAADTQYF.

The V gene is TRBV13, the J gene TRBJ1-6, with 8 bases lining up with TRBD1. The CDR3 loop spans 14 amino acids. CDR1 is PRHDT, CDR2 FYEKMQ, per germline (reference sequence). V lost 1 base to trimming and J lost 10 bases; unmatched junction nucleotides: 3. The CDR3 nucleotides are TGTGCCAGCAGCTTAGAAGCAGGGGGCTCACCCCTCCACTTT. Its protein is CASSLEAGGSPLHF.

There are a few counts of this clone. The chain carries TRBV29-1 and TRBJ1-1; the D is unclear. V was shortened by 6 bases and J by 1 base, with 6 bases between the two germline ends. CDR1 and CDR2 from the germline V gene are SQVTM and ANQGSEA. The CDR3 is 11 residues long. The CDR3 loop reads CSVRENTEAFF. In nucleotides, the CDR3 is TGCAGCGTACGGGAGAACACTGAAGCTTTCTTT.

The CDR3 reads CASGDRDSPVYEQYF. The DNA of the CDR3 is TGTGCCAGCGGGGACCGGGACAGCCCAGTTTACGAGCAGTACTTC. The V gene is TRBV2, the J gene TRBJ2-7, with 7 bases aligning to TRBD1. The CDR3 extends over 15 amino acids. Germline loops: CDR1 SNHLY, CDR2 FYNNEI. Trimming removed 8 bases from V and 4 bases from J; junction bases left unmatched: 14.

This clone was found a few times. The chain employs TRBV6-1 and TRBJ2-5; D gene uncertain. Germline CDR1 reads MNHNS; CDR2 reads SASEGT. Trimming removed 1 base at V and 2 bases at J, with 11 bases between. The CDR3 runs to 15 residues. The CDR3 sequence: CASSEGAAVQETQYF. CDR3 DNA sequence: TGTGCCAGCAGTGAAGGGGCAGCAGTTCAAGAGACCCAGTACTTC.

The chain uses TRBV5-5 and TRBJ1-2, with D unresolved. The V gene's germline CDR1 is SGHKS and CDR2 YYEKEE (reference sequence). Trimming cost V 4 bases and J 2 bases, with 15 bases left between them. This CDR3 has 15 residues. The CDR3 loop reads CASSPHLTENYGYTF. Written as DNA, the CDR3 is TGTGCCAGCAGCCCCCACTTAACGGAGAACTATGGCTACACCTTC.

This sequence joins TRBV2 and TRBJ1-2, with no clear D. The germline V and J ends were trimmed by 4 bases and 3 bases, with 12 bases remaining between them. The germline CDR1 and CDR2 sequences are SNHLY and FYNNEI. This CDR3 contains 14 residues. CDR3 protein: CASSVTGWDYGYTF. DNA of the CDR3: TGTGCCAGCAGTGTAACCGGGTGGGACTATGGCTACACCTTC.

The rearrangement uses TRBV15 and TRBJ1-2; no definite D call. V lost 0 bases and J 2 bases, leaving 7 bases between the germline ends. This CDR3 spans 14 amino acids. The germline CDR1 and CDR2 sequences are LNHNV and YYDKDF (reference sequence). This chain's CDR3 is CATSRETTNYGYTF. In DNA, the CDR3 is TGTGCCACCAGCAGAGAGACAACCAACTATGGCTACACCTTC.

This clone was seen only a few times. The V and J genes are TRBV5-4 and TRBJ2-2; no clear D. The CDR3 extends over 14 amino acids. With 0 bases removed from V and 3 bases from J, the gap between germline ends came to 6 bases. Looked up from germline, CDR1 is SGHNT and CDR2 is YYREEE (reference sequence). CDR3 residues: CASSLDGHTGELFF. The DNA of the CDR3 is TGTGCCAGCAGCTTGGATGGCCACACCGGGGAGCTGTTTTTT.

This clone has a handful of counts. The chain carries TRBV4-3 and TRBJ1-4; the match to TRBD1 covers 9 bases. Germline CDR1 is LGHNA and CDR2 is YSLEER. The CDR3 is 15 residues long. The trim removed 3 bases at V and 7 bases at J, leaving 6 bases unmatched. CDR3 region: CASSQNYRGREKLFF. The CDR3, as DNA: TGCGCCAGCAGCCAGAACTACAGGGGGCGTGAAAAACTGTTTTTT.

This clone was seen just once. The V call is TRBV29-1, the J call TRBJ2-3; TRBD1 matches 7 bases. This CDR3 comprises 15 residues. J lost 5 bases, V lost 5 bases, and 13 bases had no gene match. Germline CDR1 reads SQVTM; CDR2 reads ANQGSEA. The CDR3 is CSVSQGKLAGDTQYF. CDR3 coding DNA: TGCAGCGTTTCACAGGGGAAATTGGCGGGAGATACGCAGTATTTT.

The chain uses TRBV10-3 and TRBJ1-3; 7 nucleotides match TRBD1. Germline loops: CDR1 ENHRY, CDR2 SYGVKD. The CDR3 length is 16 residues. V was pared by 6 bases and J by 0 bases, with 8 bases of the junction left unmatched. As DNA, the CDR3 is TGTGCCATCAGAGGGGACAGAACTAGCTCTGGAAACACCATATATTTT. It specifies CAIRGDRTSSGNTIYF.

The rearrangement uses TRBV6-4 and TRBJ2-7; D call uncertain. Germline-derived CDR1 and CDR2 are MRHNA and SNTAGT. The CDR3 sequence is 15 residues long. V dropped 2 bases and J dropped 3 bases, with 14 bases sitting between them. The CDR3 bases are TGTGCCAGCAGTGACCCTGGCGGAAGTAGCTACGAGCAGTACTTC. This codes for CASSDPGGSSYEQYF.

This rearrangement joins TRBV6-5 to TRBJ2-7; possibly TRBD2 for D (5 bases). This CDR3 comprises 13 residues. The germline V gene encodes CDR1 MNHEY and CDR2 SVGAGI. Deletions cut 4 bases from V and 3 bases from J, with 10 bases between. The CDR3, as DNA: TGTGCCAGCAGTTCTCGGGATCACTACGAGCAGTACTTC. This codes for CASSSRDHYEQYF.

The V and J genes are TRBV2 and TRBJ2-3, with a possible D match to TRBD1 (5 bases). Germline V CDR1 and CDR2: SNHLY, FYNNEI. The CDR3 is made up of 11 amino acids. The V end was cut by 6 bases, the J end by 8 bases, with 9 bases between. In nucleotides, the CDR3 is TGTGCCAGCAGCGGAAGGGGTACGCAGTATTTT. Residues: CASSGRGTQYF. Complete variable domain (other parts from reference TRBV2 and TRBJ2-3): EPEVTQTPSHQVTQMGQEVILRCVPISNHLYFYWYRQILGQKVEFLVSFYNNEISEKSEIFDDQFSVERPDGSNFTLKIRSTKLEDSAMYFCASSGRGTQYFGPGTRLTVL.

The chain carries TRBV11-2 and TRBJ2-5, with D maybe TRBD2 (6 bases). V lost 3 bases to trimming and J lost 2 bases, with 16 bases between them. The CDR3 is 16 amino acids. Germline values: CDR1 SGHAT, CDR2 FQNNGV. Here the CDR3 DNA reads TGTGCCAGCAGCTTGTGGGAGGACGGGGGACAAGAGACCCAGTACTTC. Protein sequence: CASSLWEDGGQETQYF.

This clone was counted a few times. The chain has TRBV5-6 and TRBJ1-5; the match to TRBD1 covers 8 bases. With V trimmed by 4 bases and J by 1 base, 4 bases remained unmatched. Germline assignment: CDR1 SGHDT and CDR2 YYEEEE. The CDR3 length is 15 residues. CDR3 loop: CASSPWTGSNQPQHF. The CDR3 nucleotides read TGTGCCAGCAGCCCGTGGACAGGGAGCAATCAGCCCCAGCATTTT.

The V and J genes are TRBV5-1 and TRBJ2-5, with TRBD2 matching over 11 bases. CDR1 and CDR2 from the germline V gene are SGHRS and YFSETQ. CDR3 length: 14 residues. V was clipped by 9 bases and J by 3 bases; unmatched bases: 7. CDR3 in amino acids: CATRELAGEETQYF. Here the CDR3 DNA reads TGCGCCACTCGAGAACTAGCGGGGGAAGAGACCCAGTACTTC.